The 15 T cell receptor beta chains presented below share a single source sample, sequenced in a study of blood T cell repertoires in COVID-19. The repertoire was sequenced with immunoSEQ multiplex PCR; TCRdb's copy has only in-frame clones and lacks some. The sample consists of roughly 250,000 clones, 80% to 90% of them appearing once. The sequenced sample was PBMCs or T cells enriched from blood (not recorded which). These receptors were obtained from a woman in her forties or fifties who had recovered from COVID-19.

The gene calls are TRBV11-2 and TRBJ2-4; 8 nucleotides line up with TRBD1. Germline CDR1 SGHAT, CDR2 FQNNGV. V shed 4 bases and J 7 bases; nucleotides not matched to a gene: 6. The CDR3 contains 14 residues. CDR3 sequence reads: CASSSPGGRNIQYF. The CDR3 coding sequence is TGTGCCAGCAGCTCCCCAGGGGGCCGGAACATTCAGTACTTC.

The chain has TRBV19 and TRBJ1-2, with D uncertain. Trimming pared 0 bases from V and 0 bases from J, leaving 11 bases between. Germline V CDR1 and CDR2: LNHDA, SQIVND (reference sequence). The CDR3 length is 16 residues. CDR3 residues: CASSIDTTRTNYGYTF. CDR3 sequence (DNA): TGTGCCAGTAGTATAGATACAACCCGTACTAACTATGGCTACACCTTC.

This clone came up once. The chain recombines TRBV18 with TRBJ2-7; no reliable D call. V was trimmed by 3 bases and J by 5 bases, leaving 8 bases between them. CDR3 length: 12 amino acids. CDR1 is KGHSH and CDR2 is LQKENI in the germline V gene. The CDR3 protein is CASSPSGDEQYF. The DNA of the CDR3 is TGTGCCAGCTCACCGTCTGGAGACGAGCAGTACTTC.

The CDR3 bases are TGTGCCAGCAGCCAGGGGGGGAGTAGCGATGGCTACACCTTC. This sequence encodes CASSQGGSSDGYTF. This chain connects TRBV4-2 to TRBJ1-2, with a weak D call TRBD1 (5 bases). This CDR3 spans 14 amino acids. V gave up 3 bases and J gave up 6 bases, with 14 bases separating them. CDR1 and CDR2 (germline): LGHNA, YNFKEQ.

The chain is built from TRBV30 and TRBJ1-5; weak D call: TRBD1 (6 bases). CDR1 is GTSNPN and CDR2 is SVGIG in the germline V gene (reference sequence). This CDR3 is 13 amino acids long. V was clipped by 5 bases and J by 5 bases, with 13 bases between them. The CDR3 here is CAWEQGKDQPQHF. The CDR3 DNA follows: TGTGCCTGGGAACAGGGAAAAGATCAGCCCCAGCATTTT. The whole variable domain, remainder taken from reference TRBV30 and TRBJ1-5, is SQTIHQWPATLVQPVGSPLSLECTVEGTSNPNLYWYRQAAGRGLQLLFYSVGIGQISSEVPQNLSASRPQDRQFILSSKKLLLSDSGFYLCAWEQGKDQPQHFGDGTRLSIL.

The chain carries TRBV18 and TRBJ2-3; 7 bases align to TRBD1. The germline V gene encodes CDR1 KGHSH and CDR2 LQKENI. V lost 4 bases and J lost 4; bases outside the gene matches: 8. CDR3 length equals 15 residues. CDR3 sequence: CASSRRQGSSDTQYF. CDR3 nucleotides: TGTGCCAGCTCACGGCGACAGGGATCATCAGATACGCAGTATTTT.

CDR3 coding DNA: TGCGCCAGCAGCTTCACGGGCTCTGGAAACACCATATATTTT. This translates into CASSFTGSGNTIYF. V is TRBV5-1 and J is TRBJ1-3; D is unclear. The CDR3 is made up of 14 amino acids. Trimming left V 2 bases short and J 0 bases short, with 6 bases between. CDR1 is SGHRS and CDR2 is YFSETQ in the germline V gene.

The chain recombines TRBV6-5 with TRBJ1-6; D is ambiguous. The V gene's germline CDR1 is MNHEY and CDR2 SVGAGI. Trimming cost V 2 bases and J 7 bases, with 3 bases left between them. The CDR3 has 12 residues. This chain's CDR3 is CASSYPNSPLHF. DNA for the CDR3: TGTGCCAGCAGTTACCCGAATTCACCCCTCCACTTT.

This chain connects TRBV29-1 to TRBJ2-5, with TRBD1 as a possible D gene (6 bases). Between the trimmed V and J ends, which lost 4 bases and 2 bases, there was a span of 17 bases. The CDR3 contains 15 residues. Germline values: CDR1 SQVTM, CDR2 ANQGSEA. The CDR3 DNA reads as TGCAGCGTTGGCCCCCGACAGGCGATACAAGAGACCCAGTACTTC. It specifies CSVGPRQAIQETQYF.

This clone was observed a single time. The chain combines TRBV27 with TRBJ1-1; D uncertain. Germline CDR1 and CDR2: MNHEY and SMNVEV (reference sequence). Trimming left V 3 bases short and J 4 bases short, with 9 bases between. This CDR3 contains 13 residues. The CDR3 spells CASSFRKLTEAFF. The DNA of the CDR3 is TGTGCCAGCAGTTTCCGTAAGCTCACTGAAGCTTTCTTT.

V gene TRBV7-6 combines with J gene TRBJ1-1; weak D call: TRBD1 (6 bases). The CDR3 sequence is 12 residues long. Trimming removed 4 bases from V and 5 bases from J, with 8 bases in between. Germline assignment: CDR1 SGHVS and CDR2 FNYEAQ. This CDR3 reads CASSSQGTEAFF. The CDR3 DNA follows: TGTGCCAGCAGCTCTCAGGGGACTGAAGCTTTCTTT.

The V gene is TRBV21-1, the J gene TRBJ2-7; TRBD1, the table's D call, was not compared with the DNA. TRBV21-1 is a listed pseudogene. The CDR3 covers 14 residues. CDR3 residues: CARKPQDSSYEQYF. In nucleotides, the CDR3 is TGTGCCAGGAAACCCCAGGATTCCTCCTACGAGCAGTACTTC.

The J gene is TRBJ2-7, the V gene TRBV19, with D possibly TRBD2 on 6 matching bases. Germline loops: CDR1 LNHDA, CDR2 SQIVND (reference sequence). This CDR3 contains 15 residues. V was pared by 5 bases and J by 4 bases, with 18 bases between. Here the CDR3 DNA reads TGTGCCAGTAGTGGCGTCGGCGGGGTTGAATACGAGCAGTACTTC. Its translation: CASSGVGGVEYEQYF.

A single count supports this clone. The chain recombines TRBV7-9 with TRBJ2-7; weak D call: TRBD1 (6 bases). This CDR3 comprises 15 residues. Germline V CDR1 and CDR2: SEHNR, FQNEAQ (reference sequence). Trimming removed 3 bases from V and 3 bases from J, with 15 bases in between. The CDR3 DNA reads TGTGCCAGCAGCTTTGGGGCAGGGGCGAACTACGAGCAGTACTTC. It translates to CASSFGAGANYEQYF.

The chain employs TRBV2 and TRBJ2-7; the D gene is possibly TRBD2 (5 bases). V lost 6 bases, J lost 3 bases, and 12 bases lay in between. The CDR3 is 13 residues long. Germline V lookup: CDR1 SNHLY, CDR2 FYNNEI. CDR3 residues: CASSPGSRYEQYF. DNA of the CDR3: TGTGCCAGCAGCCCGGGGAGCCGCTACGAGCAGTACTTC.